Below, 24 T cell receptor beta chains from the same sample are listed, as sequenced in a study of patients and donors after allogeneic stem cell transplantation. TCRdb re-called the RT-PCR reads with MiXCR, one entry per CDR3 protein. The data contain 410,000 or so distinct CDR3 sequences, under 20% of them seen just once; the ten biggest clones take up just over 7%. The sample taken for sequencing was blood, either unsorted or a sorted T cell fraction (not recorded which). All receptors derive from a human donor who was either an allogeneic HSCT recipient or a stem cell or donor lymphocyte infusion donor (not recorded which). It is not recorded whose cells these are; they may come from a transplant donor.

The rearrangement uses TRBV4-2 and TRBJ2-7, with 8 bases fitting TRBD1. The CDR3 is 19 amino acids. Looked up from germline, CDR1 is LGHNA and CDR2 is YNFKEQ. Trimming cost V 1 base and J 2 bases; bases outside gene matches: 16. CDR3 in DNA: TGTGCCAGCAGCCAAGCGATACAAGGACAGGGAAGGAGCGCCTACGAGCAGTACTTC. This sequence encodes CASSQAIQGQGRSAYEQYF.

This clonotype has ten or more counts. The chain combines TRBV20-1 with TRBJ1-2; no clear D. The length of the CDR3 is 13 residues. With 0 bases removed from V and 6 bases from J, the gap between germline ends came to 11 bases. Looked up from germline, CDR1 is DFQATT and CDR2 is SNEGSKA (reference sequence). CDR3 in amino acids: CSARDWVGNGYTF. The CDR3 bases are TGCAGTGCTAGAGATTGGGTGGGGAATGGCTACACCTTC.

This CDR3 reads CASSQSITGSPNYGYTF. CDR3 DNA sequence: TGTGCCAGCAGTCAATCCATTACAGGGAGCCCTAACTATGGCTACACCTTC. This chain uses TRBV12-3 or TRBV12-4 with TRBJ1-2, with D perhaps TRBD1 (6 bases). V lost 5 bases and J 0 bases, leaving 19 bases between the germline ends. This CDR3 has 17 residues.

This clonotype appeared a few times. This chain connects TRBV4-3 to TRBJ2-7; a weak D match, TRBD2 (6 bases). The CDR3 runs to 16 residues. Germline V gene data show CDR1 as LGHNA and CDR2 as YSLEER. The V and J ends lost 0 bases and 4 bases respectively, with 16 bases between them. This chain's CDR3 is CASSQDIAGSLYEQYF. CDR3 DNA: TGCGCCAGCAGCCAAGATATTGCGGGGTCGCTATACGAGCAGTACTTC.

Details on this clonotype: This may arise from a read error, as a much more abundant clone is one base away. The chain is built from TRBV12-3 or TRBV12-4 and TRBJ1-2; 7 positions agree with TRBD1. The CDR3 covers 14 residues. The CDR3 DNA is TGTGCCTGCAGCCGAAGACAGGGCACCTATGGCTACACCTTC. Protein: CACSRRQGTYGYTF.

The sample holds a few counts of this clonotype. J is TRBJ1-3 and V is TRBV12-3 or TRBV12-4; unclear D gene. V shed 7 bases and J shed 5 bases, with 21 bases lying between them. The CDR3 has 16 residues. CDR3 nucleotide sequence: TGTGCCAGCATTCACAGACTCCCTCGGGGAAGAAACACCATATATTTT. Protein product: CASIHRLPRGRNTIYF.

The chain links TRBV7-9 to TRBJ1-2; D remains ambiguous. CDR1 and CDR2 (germline): SEHNR, FQNEAQ (reference sequence). This CDR3 spans 13 amino acids. The V end was cut by 5 bases, the J end by 8 bases, with 15 bases between. The CDR3: CASSRSGAQGYTF. The CDR3 DNA follows: TGTGCCAGCAGCCGGTCGGGCGCCCAGGGCTACACCTTC.

This clonotype was picked up a small number of times. The chain links TRBV7-2 to TRBJ1-2; TRBD1 matches 8 bases. Trimming cost V 1 base and J 5 bases; bases outside gene matches: 9. The CDR3 is made up of 16 amino acids. Germline CDR1 and CDR2: SGHTA and FQGNSA. The CDR3 DNA is TGTGCCAGCAGCTTAGAGGCCGGGACAGGACTTTATGGCTACACCTTC. It is translated as CASSLEAGTGLYGYTF.

This clonotype was picked up a small number of times. This chain uses TRBV7-3 with TRBJ2-6; D is uncertain. The CDR3 runs to 15 residues. V shed 1 base and J shed 6 bases, with 10 bases lying between them. Germline V gives CDR1 SGHTA, CDR2 FQGTGA. CDR3 coding DNA: TGTGCCAGCAGCTTAAGAGCCCCGCCGGCCAACGTCCTGACTTTC. It yields the protein CASSLRAPPANVLTF.

There are a few counts of this clonotype. V is TRBV7-8 and J is TRBJ2-3, with D unresolved. V lost 3 bases and J lost 0, with 10 bases in between. Germline V gene data show CDR1 as SGHVS and CDR2 as FQNEAQ. The CDR3 length is 15 residues. Here the CDR3 DNA reads TGTGCCAGCAGCTTGGGAAAGACTAGCACAGATACGCAGTATTTT. Translated: CASSLGKTSTDTQYF.

The chain couples TRBV6-5 to TRBJ2-2; the match to TRBD2 covers 9 bases. After removal of 1 base from V and 7 bases from J, the junction contained 4 bases not matched to a gene. This CDR3 is built from 15 residues. Germline-derived CDR1 and CDR2 are MNHEY and SVGAGI. DNA for the CDR3: TGTGCCAGCAGTTACTTGGGACTAGCTGGCGGGGAGCTGTTTTTT. This encodes CASSYLGLAGGELFF.

In its sample, this clonotype was seen a few times. At one end the junction does not follow the germline gene, possibly because of a read error. This rearrangement joins TRBV6-2 or TRBV6-3 to TRBJ2-1; weak D call: TRBD1 (6 bases). Germline V gene sequence: CDR1 MNHEY, CDR2 SVGEGT. This CDR3 spans 13 amino acids. CDR3 protein: CVSRGAGESEQFF. CDR3 bases: TGTGTCAGCAGAGGGGCAGGGGAGAGTGAGCAGTTCTTC.

This clonotype appeared a few times. The chain uses TRBV7-2 and TRBJ2-7; 9 positions agree with TRBD2. V was clipped by 3 bases and J by 9 bases; unmatched bases: 9. CDR3 length: 14 residues. The germline CDR1 and CDR2 sequences are SGHTA and FQGNSA. Here the CDR3 DNA reads TGTGCCAGCAGCTTTCAATCTAGCGGGACCGGGCAGTACTTC. Translation gives CASSFQSSGTGQYF.

The chain combines TRBV5-1 with TRBJ2-1, with D perhaps matching TRBD2 (6 bases). Germline V gene lookup returns CDR1 SGHRS and CDR2 YFSETQ. V was trimmed by 2 bases and J by 8 bases, leaving 17 bases between them. CDR3 length: 15 amino acids. The CDR3 sequence: CASSFRDSTSYEQFF. CDR3 sequence (DNA): TGCGCCAGCAGCTTTCGGGACTCAACTTCTTATGAGCAGTTCTTC.

The chain recombines TRBV20-1 with TRBJ2-4, with a weak D call TRBD1 (5 bases). The CDR3 has 13 amino acids. Trimming stripped 3 bases from V and 5 bases from J, with 11 bases between. The germline V gene has CDR1 DFQATT and CDR2 SNEGSKA (reference sequence). CDR3 residues: CSARLGVQNIQYF. The CDR3 DNA reads TGCAGTGCTAGGCTAGGGGTCCAAAACATTCAGTACTTC.

There are a few counts of this clonotype. This chain uses TRBV29-1 with TRBJ2-3, with D hard to call. Trimming cost V 4 bases and J 1 base, with 6 bases left between them. Germline lookup yields CDR1 SQVTM and CDR2 ANQGSEA. The CDR3 is made up of 12 amino acids. CDR3 amino acids: CSVVSGTDTQYF. The CDR3, as DNA: TGCAGCGTTGTAAGTGGCACAGATACGCAGTATTTT.

The V call is TRBV11-3, the J call TRBJ2-1, with TRBD2 matching 9 bases. CDR1 SGHNT and CDR2 YENEEA come from the germline V gene. V lost 4 bases, J lost 2 bases, and 6 bases stayed unmatched. The length of the CDR3 is 16 residues. The chain's CDR3 is CASSSLSGRPYNEQFF. CDR3 coding DNA: TGTGCCAGCAGCTCCCTTAGCGGGAGACCCTACAATGAGCAGTTCTTC.

This clonotype has at least ten counts. The chain recombines TRBV27 with TRBJ2-6; D gene unclear. The CDR3 is made up of 14 amino acids. Trimming removed 6 bases at V and 4 bases at J, with 10 bases between. In germline, CDR1 is MNHEY, CDR2 SMNVEV (reference sequence). This CDR3 is CASRGSRGANVLTF. CDR3 coding DNA: TGTGCCAGCAGGGGTTCGCGGGGGGCCAACGTCCTGACTTTC.

The sample holds a few counts of this clonotype. The rearrangement joins TRBV19 to TRBJ2-3; no clear D. This CDR3 has 11 residues. The germline V gene has CDR1 LNHDA and CDR2 SQIVND (reference sequence). This chain's CDR3 is CATTEVDTQYF. CDR3 sequence (DNA): TGTGCTACAACAGAGGTAGATACGCAGTATTTT. Complete variable domain (other parts from reference TRBV19 and TRBJ2-3): DGGITQSPKYLFRKEGQNVTLSCEQNLNHDAMYWYRQDPGQGLRLIYYSQIVNDFQKGDIAEGYSVSREKKESFPLTVTSAQKNPTAFYLCATTEVDTQYFGPGTRLTVL.

The rearrangement links TRBV3-1 to TRBJ2-5; a possible D gene is TRBD1 (6 bases). V was pared by 2 bases and J by 4 bases, with 11 bases between. Per germline, CDR1 LGHDT and CDR2 YNNKEL (reference sequence). The CDR3 extends over 14 amino acids. In DNA form, the CDR3 reads TGTGCCAGCAGCCAAAACAGGGCAGCAGAGACCCAGTACTTC. It encodes CASSQNRAAETQYF.

This clonotype has ten or more counts. The CDR3 here is CASSPTSGVDTQYF. CDR3 DNA: TGCGCCAGCAGCCCGACTAGCGGGGTAGATACGCAGTATTTT. The chain carries TRBV5-1 and TRBJ2-3; 11 nucleotides line up with TRBD2. V shed 4 bases, J shed 5 bases, and the junction held 3 bases outside the gene matches. Germline-derived CDR1 and CDR2 are SGHRS and YFSETQ. The CDR3 spans 14 residues.

The CDR3 reads CSVVTSQGPVGELFF. The DNA of the CDR3 is TGCAGCGTTGTAACCTCACAGGGTCCGGTCGGGGAGCTGTTTTTT. This rearrangement joins TRBV29-1 to TRBJ2-2, with D possibly being TRBD1 (6 bases). Germline V gives CDR1 SQVTM, CDR2 ANQGSEA. The V end was cut by 4 bases, the J end by 7 bases, with 19 bases between. The CDR3 consists of 15 residues.

This clonotype has just a few counts. V and J are TRBV6-1 and TRBJ2-7; possibly TRBD1 for D (5 bases). Germline lookup yields CDR1 MNHNS and CDR2 SASEGT. Between the trimmed V and J ends, which lost 5 bases and 0 bases, there was a span of 11 bases. The CDR3 length is 14 residues. CDR3 nucleotides: TGTGCCAGCAGTCCCAGGGCCTACTCCTACGAGCAGTACTTC. Protein: CASSPRAYSYEQYF.

This chain joins TRBV12-3 or TRBV12-4 and TRBJ1-1, with no clear D. The CDR3 is 13 amino acids. The germline V and J ends were trimmed by 1 base and 8 bases, with 11 bases remaining between them. CDR3 protein: CASSLEGYREAFF. The CDR3 DNA sequence: TGTGCCAGCAGTTTAGAGGGCTACCGGGAAGCTTTCTTT.